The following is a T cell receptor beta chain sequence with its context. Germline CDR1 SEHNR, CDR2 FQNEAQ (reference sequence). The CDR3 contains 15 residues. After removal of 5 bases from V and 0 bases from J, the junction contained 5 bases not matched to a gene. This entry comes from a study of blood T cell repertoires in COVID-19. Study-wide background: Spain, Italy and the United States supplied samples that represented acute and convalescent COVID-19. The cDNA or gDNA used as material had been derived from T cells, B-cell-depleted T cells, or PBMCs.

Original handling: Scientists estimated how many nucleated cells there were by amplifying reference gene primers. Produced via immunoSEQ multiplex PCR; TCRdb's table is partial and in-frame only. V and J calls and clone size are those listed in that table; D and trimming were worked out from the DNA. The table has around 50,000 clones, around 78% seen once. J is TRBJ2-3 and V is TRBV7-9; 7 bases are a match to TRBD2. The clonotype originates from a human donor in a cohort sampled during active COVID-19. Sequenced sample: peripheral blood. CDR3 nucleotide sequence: TGTGCCAGCAGCCAAGGGACTATCAGCACAGATACGCAGTATTTT. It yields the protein CASSQGTISTDTQYF.